These 13 T cell receptor beta chains came from one sample sequenced in a study of Siglec-9 on CD8 T cells in melanoma. Assay used: immunoSEQ multiplex PCR; TCRdb lists only in-frame clones, some missing. In the table there are about 30,000 clones, about 80% of which are singletons. Sequencing was carried out using Siglec-9- CD8+ T cells sorted from blood. The source of these receptors is a human donor in good health.

The chain has TRBV5-8 and TRBJ1-3, with TRBD1 identical over 7 bases. This CDR3 has 15 residues. Per the germline V gene, CDR1 is SGHTS and CDR2 is YDEGEE. The V and J ends lost 4 bases and 3 bases, in that order; junction bases with no gene match: 7. The chain's CDR3 is CASSTRQGGGNTIYF. CDR3 nucleotide sequence: TGTGCCAGCAGCACAAGACAGGGAGGTGGAAACACCATATATTTT.

J is TRBJ1-1 and V is TRBV19, with D perhaps matching TRBD1 (6 bases). Trimming cost V 3 bases and J 0 bases, with 26 bases left between them. The CDR3 extends over 20 amino acids. The germline V gene has CDR1 LNHDA and CDR2 SQIVND (reference sequence). The CDR3 loop reads CASSINFSTGRKLMNTEAFF. DNA for the CDR3: TGTGCCAGTAGTATCAATTTTTCGACAGGCCGCAAACTAATGAACACTGAAGCTTTCTTT.

This clone appeared a few times. The chain is built from TRBV9 and TRBJ1-2, with D hard to call. The length of the CDR3 is 12 residues. From germline, CDR1 is SGDLS and CDR2 YYNGEE. V was clipped by 0 bases and J by 3 bases, with 3 bases between them. The chain's CDR3 is CASSVGDYGYTF. DNA for the CDR3: TGTGCCAGCAGCGTAGGGGACTATGGCTACACCTTC.

This clone was seen only once. The chain joins TRBV16 to TRBJ2-7; either TRBD1 or TRBD2 may supply D (5 bases each). This CDR3 has 18 amino acids. V lost 0 bases, J lost 3 bases, and 21 bases lay in between. CDR1 is KGHSY and CDR2 is FQNENV in the germline V gene. Here the CDR3 reads CASSQSRENGNRGYEQYV. The CDR3 DNA is TGTGCCAGCAGCCAATCCAGGGAAAATGGGAATCGGGGCTACGAGCAGTACGTC.

This rearrangement joins TRBV6-1 to TRBJ2-1; D gene uncertain. This CDR3 spans 14 amino acids. Germline lookup yields CDR1 MNHNS and CDR2 SASEGT. The V gene lost 0 bases and the J gene lost 6 bases, with 9 bases spanning the gap. This CDR3 is CASSEAYTGNEQFF. The CDR3 DNA reads TGTGCCAGCAGTGAAGCGTATACGGGCAATGAGCAGTTCTTC.

J is TRBJ2-3 and V is TRBV9; 8 positions match TRBD1. CDR1 is SGDLS and CDR2 is YYNGEE in the germline V gene. Germline trimming cut 3 bases from V and 4 bases from J; bases unmatched to any gene: 7. The CDR3 totals 15 residues. CDR3 sequence reads: CASSGGTGRADTQYF. In DNA, the CDR3 is TGTGCCAGCAGCGGTGGGACAGGTCGGGCAGATACGCAGTATTTT.

This rearrangement joins TRBV7-8 to TRBJ2-7; D not resolved. Germline V gives CDR1 SGHVS, CDR2 FQNEAQ. This CDR3 is built from 14 residues. The V gene lost 1 base and the J gene lost 4 bases, with 11 bases spanning the gap. The CDR3 DNA follows: TGTGCCAGCAGCTTAGGGAGTTTTGGTTACGAGCAGTACTTC. It specifies CASSLGSFGYEQYF.

This rearrangement joins TRBV13 to TRBJ1-4; TRBD1 matches at 7 bases. Germline V lookup: CDR1 PRHDT, CDR2 FYEKMQ (reference sequence). The V and J ends lost 0 bases and 4 bases, in that order; junction bases with no gene match: 5. This CDR3 region has 16 residues. The CDR3 DNA reads as TGTGCCAGCAGCTTAGGCCGCGGGACAGATAATGAAAAACTGTTTTTT. As protein: CASSLGRGTDNEKLFF.

The chain uses TRBV6-6 and TRBJ1-1; perhaps TRBD1 as D (5 bases). The CDR3 loop spans 12 amino acids. CDR1 and CDR2 from the germline V gene are MNHNY and SVGAGI (reference sequence). The V and J ends lost 5 bases and 8 bases respectively, with 12 bases between them. CDR3 nucleotides: TGTGCCAGCAGTCACGAAGGGGTCGAAGCTTTCTTT. This translates into CASSHEGVEAFF.

The chain couples TRBV9 to TRBJ2-1; 12 bases match TRBD2. The CDR3 loop spans 15 amino acids. The germline V gene has CDR1 SGDLS and CDR2 YYNGEE. Trimming cost V 6 bases and J 9 bases; bases outside gene matches: 10. CDR3 in DNA: TGTGCCAGCACCCCGACTAGCGGGAGTCGAAGTGAGCAGTTCTTC. Its protein is CASTPTSGSRSEQFF.

This chain connects TRBV6-5 to TRBJ2-2; 10 bases line up with TRBD2. Germline V gene lookup returns CDR1 MNHEY and CDR2 SVGAGI. This CDR3 region has 15 residues. The J segment lost 4 bases and the V segment lost 6 bases, leaving 5 bases of the junction unmatched. CDR3 sequence reads: CASRLAGASTGELFF. In DNA form, the CDR3 reads TGTGCCAGCAGGCTAGCGGGAGCTAGCACCGGGGAGCTGTTTTTT.

The V gene is TRBV6-6, the J gene TRBJ2-3, with D unclear. V was cut by 8 bases and J by 0 bases, with 15 bases left in between. Germline-derived CDR1 and CDR2 are MNHNY and SVGAGI (reference sequence). The CDR3 has 15 amino acids. CDR3 DNA sequence: TGTGCCAGCGACGATGGTCCGGTTAGCACAGATACGCAGTATTTT. It codes for CASDDGPVSTDTQYF.

The chain employs TRBV27 and TRBJ1-6; TRBD1 is a possible D gene (6 bases). The CDR3 runs 14 residues. Germline CDR1 MNHEY, CDR2 SMNVEV (reference sequence). The V end was cut by 6 bases, the J end by 6 bases, with 12 bases between. CDR3 sequence reads: CASRKTGSNSPLHF. In DNA form, the CDR3 reads TGTGCCAGCAGGAAGACAGGCTCTAATTCACCCCTCCACTTT.